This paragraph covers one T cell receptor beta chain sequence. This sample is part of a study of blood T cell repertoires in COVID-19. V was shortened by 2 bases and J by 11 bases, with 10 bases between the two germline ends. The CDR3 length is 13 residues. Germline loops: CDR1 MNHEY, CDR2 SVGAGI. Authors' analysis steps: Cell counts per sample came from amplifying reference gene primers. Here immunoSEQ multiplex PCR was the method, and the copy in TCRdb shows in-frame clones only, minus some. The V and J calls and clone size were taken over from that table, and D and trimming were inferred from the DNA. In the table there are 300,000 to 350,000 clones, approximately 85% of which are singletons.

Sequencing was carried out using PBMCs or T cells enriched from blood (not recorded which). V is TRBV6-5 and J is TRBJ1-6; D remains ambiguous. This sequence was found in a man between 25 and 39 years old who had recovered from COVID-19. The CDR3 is CASSYVSGAPLHF. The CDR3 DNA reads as TGTGCCAGCAGTTACGTCAGCGGGGCACCCCTCCACTTT.